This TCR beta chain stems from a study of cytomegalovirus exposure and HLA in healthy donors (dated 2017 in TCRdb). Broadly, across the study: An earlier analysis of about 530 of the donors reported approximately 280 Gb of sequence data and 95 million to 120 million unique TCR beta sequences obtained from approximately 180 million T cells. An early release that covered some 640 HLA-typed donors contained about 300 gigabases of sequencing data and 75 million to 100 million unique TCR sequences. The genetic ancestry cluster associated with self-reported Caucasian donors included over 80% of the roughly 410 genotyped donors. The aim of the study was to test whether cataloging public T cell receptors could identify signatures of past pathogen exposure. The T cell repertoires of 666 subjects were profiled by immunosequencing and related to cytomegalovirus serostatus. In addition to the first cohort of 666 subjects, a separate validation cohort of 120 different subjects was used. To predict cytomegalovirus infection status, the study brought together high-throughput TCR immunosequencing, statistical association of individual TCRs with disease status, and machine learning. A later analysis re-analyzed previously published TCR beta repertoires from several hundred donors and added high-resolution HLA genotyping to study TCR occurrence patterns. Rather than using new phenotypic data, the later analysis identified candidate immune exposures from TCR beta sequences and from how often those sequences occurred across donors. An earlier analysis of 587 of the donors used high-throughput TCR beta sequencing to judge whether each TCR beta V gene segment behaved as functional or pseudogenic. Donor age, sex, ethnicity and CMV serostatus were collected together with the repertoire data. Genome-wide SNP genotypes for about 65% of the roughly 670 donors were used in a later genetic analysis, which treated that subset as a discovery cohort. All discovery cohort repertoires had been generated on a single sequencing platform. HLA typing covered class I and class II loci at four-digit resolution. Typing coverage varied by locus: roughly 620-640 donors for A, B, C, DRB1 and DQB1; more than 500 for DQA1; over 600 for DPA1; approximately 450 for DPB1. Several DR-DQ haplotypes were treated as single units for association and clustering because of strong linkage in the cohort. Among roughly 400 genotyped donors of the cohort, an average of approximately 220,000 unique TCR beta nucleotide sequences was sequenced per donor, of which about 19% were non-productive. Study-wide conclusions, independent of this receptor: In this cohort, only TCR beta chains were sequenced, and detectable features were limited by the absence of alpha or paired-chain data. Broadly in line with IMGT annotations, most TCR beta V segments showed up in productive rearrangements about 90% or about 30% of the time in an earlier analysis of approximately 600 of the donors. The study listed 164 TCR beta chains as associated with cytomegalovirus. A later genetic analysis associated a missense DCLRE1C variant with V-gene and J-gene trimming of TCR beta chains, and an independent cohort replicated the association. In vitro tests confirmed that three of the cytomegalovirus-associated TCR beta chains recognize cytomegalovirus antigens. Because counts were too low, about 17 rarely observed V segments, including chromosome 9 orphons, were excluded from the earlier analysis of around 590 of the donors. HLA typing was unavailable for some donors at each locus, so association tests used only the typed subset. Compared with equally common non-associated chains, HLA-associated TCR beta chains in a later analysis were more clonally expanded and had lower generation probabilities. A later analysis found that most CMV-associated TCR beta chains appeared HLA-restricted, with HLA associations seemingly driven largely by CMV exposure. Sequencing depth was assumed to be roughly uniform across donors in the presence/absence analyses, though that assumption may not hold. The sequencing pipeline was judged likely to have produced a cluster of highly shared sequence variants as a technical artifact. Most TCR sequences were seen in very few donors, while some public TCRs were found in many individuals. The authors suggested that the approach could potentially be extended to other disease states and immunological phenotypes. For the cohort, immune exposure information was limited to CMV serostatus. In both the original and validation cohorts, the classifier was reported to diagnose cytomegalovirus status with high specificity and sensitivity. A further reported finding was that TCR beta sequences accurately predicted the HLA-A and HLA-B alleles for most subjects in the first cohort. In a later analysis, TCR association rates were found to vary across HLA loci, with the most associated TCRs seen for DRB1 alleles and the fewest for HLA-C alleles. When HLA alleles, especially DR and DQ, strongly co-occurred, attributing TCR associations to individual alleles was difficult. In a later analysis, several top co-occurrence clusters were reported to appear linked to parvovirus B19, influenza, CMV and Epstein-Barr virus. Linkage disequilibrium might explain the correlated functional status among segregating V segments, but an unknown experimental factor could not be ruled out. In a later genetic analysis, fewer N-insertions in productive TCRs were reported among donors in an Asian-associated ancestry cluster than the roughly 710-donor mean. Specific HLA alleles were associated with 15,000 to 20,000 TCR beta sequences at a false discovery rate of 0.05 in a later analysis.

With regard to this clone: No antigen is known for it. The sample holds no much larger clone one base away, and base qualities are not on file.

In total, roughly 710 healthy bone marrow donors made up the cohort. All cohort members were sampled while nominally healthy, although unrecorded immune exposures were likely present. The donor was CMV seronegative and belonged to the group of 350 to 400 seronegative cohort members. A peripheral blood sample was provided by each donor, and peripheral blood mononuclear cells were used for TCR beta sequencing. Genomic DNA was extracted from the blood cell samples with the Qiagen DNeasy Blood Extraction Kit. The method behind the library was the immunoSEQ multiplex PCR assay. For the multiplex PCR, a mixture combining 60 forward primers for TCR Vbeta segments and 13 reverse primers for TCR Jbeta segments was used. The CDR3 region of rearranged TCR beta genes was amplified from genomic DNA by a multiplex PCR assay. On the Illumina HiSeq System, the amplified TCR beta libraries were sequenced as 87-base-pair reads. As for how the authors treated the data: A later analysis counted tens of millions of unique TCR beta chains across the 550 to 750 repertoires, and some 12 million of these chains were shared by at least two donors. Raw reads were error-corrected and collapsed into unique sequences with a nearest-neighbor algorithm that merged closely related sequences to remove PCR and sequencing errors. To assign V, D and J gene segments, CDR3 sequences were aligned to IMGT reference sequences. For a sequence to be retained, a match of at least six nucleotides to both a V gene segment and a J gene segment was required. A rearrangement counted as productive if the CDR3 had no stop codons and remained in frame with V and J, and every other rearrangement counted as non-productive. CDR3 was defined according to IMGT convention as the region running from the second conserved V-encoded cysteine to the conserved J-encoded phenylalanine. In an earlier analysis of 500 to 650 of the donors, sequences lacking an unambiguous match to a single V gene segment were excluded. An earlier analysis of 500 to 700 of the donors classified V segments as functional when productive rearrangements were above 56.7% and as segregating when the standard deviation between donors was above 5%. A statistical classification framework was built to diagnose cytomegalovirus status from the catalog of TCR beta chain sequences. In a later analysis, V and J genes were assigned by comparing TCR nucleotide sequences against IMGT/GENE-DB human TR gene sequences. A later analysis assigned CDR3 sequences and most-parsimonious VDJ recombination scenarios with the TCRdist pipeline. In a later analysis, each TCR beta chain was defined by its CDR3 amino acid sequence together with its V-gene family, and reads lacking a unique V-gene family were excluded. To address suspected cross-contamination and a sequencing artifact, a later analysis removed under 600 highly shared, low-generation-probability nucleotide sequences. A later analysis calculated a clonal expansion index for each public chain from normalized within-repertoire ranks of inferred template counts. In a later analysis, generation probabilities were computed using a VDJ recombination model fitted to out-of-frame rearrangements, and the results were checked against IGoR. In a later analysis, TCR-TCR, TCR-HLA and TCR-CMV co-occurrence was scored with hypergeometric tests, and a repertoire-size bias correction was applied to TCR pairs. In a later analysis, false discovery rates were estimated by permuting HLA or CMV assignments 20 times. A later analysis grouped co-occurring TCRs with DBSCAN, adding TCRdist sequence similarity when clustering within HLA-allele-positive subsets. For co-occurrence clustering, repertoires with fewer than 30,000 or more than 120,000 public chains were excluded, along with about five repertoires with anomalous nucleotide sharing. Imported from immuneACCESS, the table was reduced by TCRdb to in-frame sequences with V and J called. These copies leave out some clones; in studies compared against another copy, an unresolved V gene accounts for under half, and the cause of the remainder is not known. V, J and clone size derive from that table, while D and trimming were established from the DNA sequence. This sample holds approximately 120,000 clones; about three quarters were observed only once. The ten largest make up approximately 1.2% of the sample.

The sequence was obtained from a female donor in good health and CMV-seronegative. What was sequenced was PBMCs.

CDR3 reads: CASSQEDPAGGEETQYF. The DNA reads as follows: TGCGCCAGCAGCCAAGAAGATCCAGCGGGGGGGGAAGAGACCCAGTACTTC. The sequence joins TRBV4-1 to TRBJ2-5, with TRBD2 matching 10 junction bases. In the germline V gene, CDR1 corresponds to MGHRA and CDR2 to YSYEKL. Germline trimming: 0 bases from V, 3 bases from J; junction bases outside gene matches: 7. Inclusive of the bounding cysteine and phenylalanine, the CDR3 is 17 residues long. The only DNA kept is the CDR3, 51 bases in frame from the first base.